One and the same sample provided the 26 T cell receptor beta chains below, sequenced in a study of coeliac disease (dated by TCRdb to between 2022 and 2023). Library creation used the immunoSEQ multiplex PCR assay. TCRdb mirrors the immuneACCESS table, restricted to in-frame sequences. Some clones are absent from its copies; in checked studies, under half trace to an unresolved V gene, and the reason for the others is unknown. This sample holds approximately 3,000 clones; 63% were observed only once. The biggest ten clones account for roughly a sixth of the sample. The sequencing input was lymphocytes from the gut lamina propria. Reading the label with the study, this specimen's cell subset or site is: lamina propria cell (LPC) fraction of small intestinal biopsy. The receptors derive from a woman in her forties or fifties without celiac disease.

The rearrangement uses TRBV30 and TRBJ2-7; 9 nucleotides line up with TRBD2. Germline V lookup: CDR1 GTSNPN, CDR2 SVGIG (reference sequence). Trimming removed 4 bases from V and 7 bases from J; junction bases left unmatched: 8. CDR3 size: 13 residues. The CDR3 protein is CAWKLSGGTEQYF. The DNA for the CDR3 is TGTGCCTGGAAACTAAGCGGGGGGACTGAGCAGTACTTC.

The rearrangement joins TRBV29-1 to TRBJ2-7; D remains ambiguous. The germline gives CDR1 SQVTM, CDR2 ANQGSEA. This CDR3 is 13 amino acids long. V was trimmed by 6 bases and J by 4 bases, leaving 16 bases between them. The chain's CDR3 is CSVDTFGGYEQYF. CDR3 sequence (DNA): TGCAGCGTCGACACGTTTGGTGGGTACGAGCAGTACTTC.

This clone was seen more than once but under ten times. The chain links TRBV15 to TRBJ2-3, with D possibly matching TRBD2 (7 bases). Germline CDR1 reads LNHNV; CDR2 reads YYDKDF (reference sequence). Trimming stripped 0 bases from V and 10 bases from J, with 17 bases between. CDR3 length: 15 residues. The DNA for the CDR3 is TGTGCCACCAGCAGAGACGGGGGGCTGGAACTTTCGCAGTATTTT. It translates to CATSRDGGLELSQYF.

This sequence joins TRBV5-5 and TRBJ1-1; weak D call: TRBD1 (5 bases). The CDR3 runs 15 residues. V was shortened by 3 bases and J by 1 base, with 13 bases between the two germline ends. The germline V gene has CDR1 SGHKS and CDR2 YYEKEE (reference sequence). The CDR3 region has the DNA TGTGCCAGCAGCTGGGGCATGTCCAGGAACACTGAAGCTTTCTTT. Translating it yields CASSWGMSRNTEAFF. Filled out from reference TRBV5-5 and TRBJ1-1, the complete variable domain reads DAGVTQSPTHLIKTRGQQVTLRCSPISGHKSVSWYQQVLGQGPQFIFQYYEKEERGRGNFPDRFSARQFPNYSSELNVNALLLGDSALYLCASSWGMSRNTEAFFGQGTRLTVV.

This chain links TRBV5-1 with TRBJ2-1, with TRBD1 matching 7 bases. The CDR3 runs to 14 residues. CDR1 is SGHRS, CDR2 YFSETQ, per germline. Losses at the gene ends were 3 bases for V and 1 base for J; bases not matched to a gene: 1. CDR3 in DNA: TGCGCCAGCAGCTCACAGGGGTCCTACAATGAGCAGTTCTTC. Protein: CASSSQGSYNEQFF.

The V call is TRBV6-1, the J call TRBJ2-1, with 10 bases that match TRBD2. V shed 7 bases and J 5 bases; nucleotides not matched to a gene: 5. This CDR3 comprises 14 residues. Germline CDR1 and CDR2: MNHNS and SASEGT. The CDR3 is CASTMLAGDNEQFF. The CDR3 nucleotides are TGTGCCAGCACCATGCTAGCGGGGGACAATGAGCAGTTCTTC.

The chain links TRBV7-9 to TRBJ1-1, with TRBD1 matching over 11 bases. V shed 5 bases, J shed 1 base, and the junction held 3 bases outside the gene matches. Germline values: CDR1 SEHNR, CDR2 FQNEAQ (reference sequence). The CDR3 loop spans 15 amino acids. CDR3 loop: CASSRGQGANTEAFF. The CDR3 DNA sequence: TGTGCCAGCAGCCGCGGACAGGGGGCGAACACTGAAGCTTTCTTT.

The rearrangement uses TRBV5-6 and TRBJ1-5; 10 positions agree with TRBD1. CDR1 and CDR2 from the germline V gene are SGHDT and YYEEEE. J was trimmed by 0 bases and V by 3 bases; bases with no gene match: 6. This CDR3 has 17 residues. This chain's CDR3 is CASSSLGTGVSNQPQHF. In nucleotides, the CDR3 is TGTGCCAGCAGCTCCCTTGGGACAGGGGTTAGCAATCAGCCCCAGCATTTT.

The chain is built from TRBV9 and TRBJ1-2, with TRBD1 as a possible D gene (6 bases). Trimming removed 0 bases from V and 8 bases from J, with 17 bases in between. The CDR3 is 15 amino acids. Per germline, CDR1 SGDLS and CDR2 YYNGEE. CDR3 in DNA: TGTGCCAGCAGCGTAGCCTCCCGGGGGGCGGGCGGCTACACCTTC. Translating gives CASSVASRGAGGYTF.

This chain links TRBV7-2 with TRBJ1-1; perhaps TRBD1 as D (6 bases). Per germline, CDR1 SGHTA and CDR2 FQGNSA. V lost 5 bases and J 1 base, leaving 14 bases between the germline ends. The CDR3 has 15 residues. CDR3: CASSLDRNSNTEAFF. CDR3 DNA: TGTGCCAGCAGCCTTGACAGGAACTCGAACACTGAAGCTTTCTTT.

The chain uses TRBV20-1 and TRBJ2-5; D uncertain. Deletions cut 2 bases from V and 5 bases from J, with 6 bases between. The CDR3 runs to 11 residues. Germline V gene sequence: CDR1 DFQATT, CDR2 SNEGSKA (reference sequence). In nucleotides, the CDR3 is TGCAGTGCTAGATGGGCGGAGACCCAGTACTTC. Encoded protein: CSARWAETQYF.

This clone was detected once. The chain joins TRBV7-9 to TRBJ1-1; D is unresolved. The V and J ends lost 5 bases and 3 bases respectively, with 19 bases between them. The CDR3 is 16 residues long. CDR1 is SEHNR, CDR2 FQNEAQ, per germline (reference sequence). CDR3 sequence reads: CASSPSVHSHYTEAFF. CDR3 nucleotide sequence: TGTGCCAGCAGCCCATCCGTCCACAGCCATTACACTGAAGCTTTCTTT. Using reference TRBV7-9 and TRBJ1-1 for the parts outside the CDR3, the full variable domain is DTGVSQNPRHKITKRGQNVTFRCDPISEHNRLYWYRQTLGQGPEFLTYFQNEAQLEKSRLLSDRFSAERPKGSFSTLEIQRTEQGDSAMYLCASSPSVHSHYTEAFFGQGTRLTVV.

This clone is a singleton in its sample. The chain joins TRBV10-1 to TRBJ1-2, with D perhaps matching TRBD1 (5 bases). Trimming took 0 bases from V and 2 from J, leaving 7 bases between them. The CDR3 has 14 amino acids. CDR1 is WNHNN, CDR2 SYGVQD, per germline (reference sequence). The CDR3 DNA reads TGCGCCAGCAGTGAGTCTCGACAGAACTATGGCTACACCTTC. Its translation: CASSESRQNYGYTF.

This clone came up once. The rearrangement links TRBV21-1 to TRBJ1-1. TRBV21-1 is a pseudogene. CDR3 length: 18 amino acids. The CDR3 DNA reads as TGTGCCAGCAGCAACCTGGCGACTACAGTAGAGGGAGGCACTGAAGCTTTCTTT. Translated, it gives CASSNLATTVEGGTEAFF.

This chain joins TRBV6-1 and TRBJ1-6, with a weak D call TRBD1 (5 bases). Germline values: CDR1 MNHNS, CDR2 SASEGT. The CDR3 consists of 13 residues. Deletions cut 2 bases from V and 7 bases from J, with 6 bases between. The CDR3 bases are TGTGCCAGCAGTGAAACAGGCAATTCACCCCTCCACTTT. Its translation: CASSETGNSPLHF.

CDR3 residues: CASRGQGWNEQFF. As DNA, the CDR3 is TGTGCCAGTAGGGGACAGGGTTGGAATGAGCAGTTCTTC. This chain uses TRBV19 with TRBJ2-1; 9 nucleotides align to TRBD1. This CDR3 has 13 residues. With V trimmed by 6 bases and J by 7 bases, 4 bases remained unmatched. Looked up from germline, CDR1 is LNHDA and CDR2 is SQIVND (reference sequence).

V usage is TRBV14 and J usage is TRBJ2-1, with 9 bases lining up with TRBD1. This CDR3 has 16 amino acids. Per germline, CDR1 SGHDN and CDR2 FVKESK. Unmatched junction bases numbered 7, after V lost 4 bases and J lost 3 bases. Here the CDR3 DNA reads TGTGCCAGCAGCCCACGAGGGGACAGGGTCTACAATGAGCAGTTCTTC. Encoded protein: CASSPRGDRVYNEQFF.

The chain recombines TRBV7-8 with TRBJ1-5; 7 bases match TRBD1. Germline trimming cut 5 bases from V and 0 bases from J; bases unmatched to any gene: 4. The germline V gene has CDR1 SGHVS and CDR2 FQNEAQ. CDR3 length: 15 amino acids. CDR3 nucleotide sequence: TGTGCCAGCAGCCTGGACAGGAATAGCAATCAGCCCCAGCATTTT. It specifies CASSLDRNSNQPQHF. The variable domain in full, with the rest retrieved from reference TRBV7-8 and TRBJ1-5, is GAGVSQSPRYKVAKRGQDVALRCDPISGHVSLFWYQQALGQGPEFLTYFQNEAQLDKSGLPSDRFFAERPEGSVSTLKIQRTQQEDSAVYLCASSLDRNSNQPQHFGDGTRLSIL.

This clone has just one count. The V and J genes are TRBV19 and TRBJ2-7; 14 bases are a match to TRBD2. Losses at the gene ends were 3 bases for V and 2 bases for J; bases not matched to a gene: 3. This CDR3 contains 16 residues. Germline loops: CDR1 LNHDA, CDR2 SQIVND (reference sequence). The CDR3 nucleotides are TGTGCCAGTAGTATGGGACTAGCGGGGGCCGCCTACGAGCAGTACTTC. Protein product: CASSMGLAGAAYEQYF.

The chain couples TRBV6-6 to TRBJ2-7; 8 positions match TRBD1. The germline V gene encodes CDR1 MNHNY and CDR2 SVGAGI (reference sequence). With 4 bases clipped from V and 5 bases from J, the junction kept 10 bases outside the gene matches. The CDR3 spans 15 residues. The CDR3 here is CASSSPDRGGNEQYF. The CDR3 nucleotides are TGTGCCAGCAGTTCCCCCGACAGGGGCGGAAACGAGCAGTACTTC.

The gene calls are TRBV5-1 and TRBJ1-1; TRBD1 agrees at 8 bases. Trimming removed 2 bases from V and 1 base from J; junction bases left unmatched: 1. The germline gives CDR1 SGHRS, CDR2 YFSETQ. The CDR3 loop spans 14 amino acids. The CDR3 loop reads CASSFGTGNTEAFF. The CDR3 DNA reads TGCGCCAGCAGCTTCGGGACAGGGAACACTGAAGCTTTCTTT.

This clone appeared a few times. The rearrangement joins TRBV7-2 to TRBJ2-1, with D possibly being TRBD1 (5 bases). The V gene lost 1 base and the J gene lost 7 bases, with 14 bases spanning the gap. CDR1 and CDR2 from the germline V gene are SGHTA and FQGNSA. This CDR3 spans 15 amino acids. This chain's CDR3 is CASSLVGEVRNEQFF. Here the CDR3 DNA reads TGTGCCAGCAGCTTAGTAGGGGAAGTAAGGAATGAGCAGTTCTTC. Supplemented by reference TRBV7-2 and TRBJ2-1, the full variable domain reads GAGVSQSPSNKVTEKGKDVELRCDPISGHTALYWYRQSLGQGLEFLIYFQGNSAPDKSGLPSDRFSAERTGGSVSTLTIQRTQQEDSAVYLCASSLVGEVRNEQFFGPGTRLTVL.

V gene TRBV19 combines with J gene TRBJ1-2, with D unclear. Germline V gene lookup returns CDR1 LNHDA and CDR2 SQIVND (reference sequence). There are 15 residues in the CDR3. With 5 bases removed from V and 0 bases from J, the gap between germline ends came to 13 bases. CDR3 DNA: TGTGCCAGTAGTCGTCCCCAGTCCGCTAACTATGGCTACACCTTC. Its protein is CASSRPQSANYGYTF.

V gene TRBV7-2 combines with J gene TRBJ1-4; the D gene is possibly TRBD1 (6 bases). Per germline, CDR1 SGHTA and CDR2 FQGNSA. V was shortened by 5 bases and J by 4 bases, with 14 bases between the two germline ends. The CDR3 is made up of 15 amino acids. CDR3 region: CASSLHQGINEKLFF. Written as DNA, the CDR3 is TGTGCCAGCAGCCTCCACCAGGGGATTAATGAAAAACTGTTTTTT. The whole variable domain, filled in from reference TRBV7-2 and TRBJ1-4, reads GAGVSQSPSNKVTEKGKDVELRCDPISGHTALYWYRQSLGQGLEFLIYFQGNSAPDKSGLPSDRFSAERTGGSVSTLTIQRTQQEDSAVYLCASSLHQGINEKLFFGSGTQLSVL.

This clone is termed large (0.1 to 1%). The genes are TRBV28 and TRBJ2-1, with TRBD2 identical over 8 bases. Trimming cost V 5 bases and J 5 bases; bases outside gene matches: 8. Germline V gene lookup returns CDR1 MDHEN and CDR2 SYDVKM. The CDR3 length is 15 residues. CDR3 loop: CASSPGTRDHNEQFF. The CDR3 nucleotides read TGTGCCAGCAGTCCCGGGACTAGGGATCACAATGAGCAGTTCTTC.

The chain carries TRBV4-1 and TRBJ2-2, with TRBD2 identical over 10 bases. The CDR3 has 18 amino acids. Germline V CDR1 and CDR2: MGHRA, YSYEKL. V shed 0 bases, J shed 3 bases, and the junction held 7 bases outside the gene matches. CDR3 in amino acids: CASSQDRGSGGYTGELFF. The CDR3 coding sequence is TGCGCCAGCAGCCAAGATCGGGGTAGCGGGGGGTACACCGGGGAGCTGTTTTTT.